The clone carrying this T cell receptor (beta chain) occurred once. These data are taken from a study of blood T cell repertoires in COVID-19. Study-level information: Italy, Spain and the United States were the sources of the convalescent and acute COVID-19 samples. Sources were T cells, B-cell-depleted T cells, or PBMCs; the material itself was cDNA or gDNA.

Authors' analysis steps: Using reference gene primer amplification, nucleated cell counts were estimated. Assay: immunoSEQ multiplex PCR; the TCRdb copy retains only in-frame clones and omits some. V and J calls and clone size are given by that table; D and trimming were obtained from the DNA. Among tens of thousands of clones, approximately 87% were seen once, and the ten largest hold approximately 14%. Germline V CDR1 and CDR2: LNHNV, YYDKDF (reference sequence). CDR3 length equals 15 residues. Trimming cost V 0 bases and J 2 bases; bases outside gene matches: 1. The sequencing sample was made of peripheral blood. The clonotype was recovered from a woman aged 70-85 years with acute or convalescent COVID-19. The chain combines TRBV15 with TRBJ1-3; the match to TRBD1 covers 7 bases. The CDR3: CATSRDRGAGNTIYF. The DNA of the CDR3 is TGTGCCACCAGCAGAGACAGGGGGGCTGGAAACACCATATATTTT.